This T cell receptor beta chain was captured by sequencing in a study of blood T cell repertoires in COVID-19. In the study overall: Acute and convalescent COVID-19 samples came from the United States, Italy and Spain. Sources were T cells, B-cell-depleted T cells, or PBMCs; the material itself was cDNA or gDNA.

In the source study's methods: Cell counts per sample came from amplifying reference gene primers. The data were produced by immunoSEQ multiplex PCR, yet TCRdb's version contains in-frame clones alone and is incomplete. That table supplies the V and J calls and clone size; D and trimming were determined from the DNA. Counted here are some 78,000 clones, around 80% occurring once; the ten biggest clones make up around 5.3%. The CDR3 runs to 16 residues. Germline V lookup: CDR1 SGHNT, CDR2 YENEEA. Unmatched junction bases numbered 8, after V lost 0 bases and J lost 7 bases. The sample was peripheral blood. The receptor was isolated from a man aged 60-69 years with active or convalescent COVID-19. The chain combines TRBV11-3 with TRBJ2-1, with TRBD2 matching over 8 bases. CDR3 nucleotide sequence: TGTGCCAGCAGCTTAGATAGGGTGACTAGCGATAATGAGCAGTTCTTC. Protein: CASSLDRVTSDNEQFF.